A selection of T cell receptor beta chains follows, all from one sample in a study of CD8+ T cells in alopecia areata. Profiling relied on immunoSEQ multiplex PCR, and the TCRdb table lists in-frame clones only, not all of them. The repertoire consists of under 200,000 clones, with approximately 57% occurring once and the leading ten covering 13% to 15%. The sequences come from CD4+ T cells sorted from blood, collected at week 24, from a patient treated with tofacitinib. The receptors shown here come from a human donor with alopecia areata. Both conserved end residues are part of each CDR3. Fields, in order: CDR3 DNA, CDR3 protein, J gene, D gene, V gene, clone size. D genes are given only for firm matches. Size is omitted from some rows. Given values are once, few, many or a class for expanded clones.

cdr3_nt: TGCGCCAGCAGCCAAGAGGGGAGCAGGGGAGGCAATCAGCCCCAGCATTTT; cdr3_aa: CASSQEGSRGGNQPQHF; j_call: TRBJ1-5; d_call: .; v_call: TRBV4-1; clone_size: .
cdr3_nt: TGTGCCTGGGGGACCCAGTACTTC; cdr3_aa: CAWGTQYF; j_call: TRBJ2-5; d_call: .; v_call: TRBV30; clone_size: few
cdr3_nt: TGTGCCAGCAGTGAGGACAGAAGGCCGCAGTATTTT; cdr3_aa: CASSEDRRPQYF; j_call: TRBJ2-3; d_call: .; v_call: TRBV25-1; clone_size: .
cdr3_nt: TGTGCCTGGAGTCCGGGGGCAGCCTACGAGCAGTACTTC; cdr3_aa: CAWSPGAAYEQYF; j_call: TRBJ2-7; d_call: .; v_call: TRBV30; clone_size: .
cdr3_nt: TGTGCCAGCAGCCCACTTGGCAGTATACCTCAGCCCCAGCATTTT; cdr3_aa: CASSPLGSIPQPQHF; j_call: TRBJ1-5; d_call: .; v_call: TRBV7-2; clone_size: .
cdr3_nt: TGCAGCGTTGAAGATAGACGGGTAAACTATGGCTACACCTTC; cdr3_aa: CSVEDRRVNYGYTF; j_call: TRBJ1-2; d_call: .; v_call: TRBV29-1; clone_size: .
cdr3_nt: TGTGCCAGCAGCTCGTCTTCCCCATCCAATGAGCAGTTCTTC; cdr3_aa: CASSSSSPSNEQFF; j_call: TRBJ2-1; d_call: .; v_call: TRBV7-2; clone_size: .
cdr3_nt: TGCAGTGCTTATCTGGATGGGGCCCAGTACTTC; cdr3_aa: CSAYLDGAQYF; j_call: TRBJ2-5; d_call: .; v_call: TRBV20-1; clone_size: .
cdr3_nt: TGCGCCAGCAGCCCCGTGGAGGGTACGGATGAGCAGTTCTTC; cdr3_aa: CASSPVEGTDEQFF; j_call: TRBJ2-1; d_call: .; v_call: TRBV5-1; clone_size: .
cdr3_nt: TGCAGCGTTGAGGGTGGGCAGGTGAACACTGAAGCTTTCTTT; cdr3_aa: CSVEGGQVNTEAFF; j_call: TRBJ1-1; d_call: .; v_call: TRBV29-1; clone_size: .
cdr3_nt: TGTGCCAGCAGCAGAACAGGGGCCCAAGAGACCCAGTACTTC; cdr3_aa: CASSRTGAQETQYF; j_call: TRBJ2-5; d_call: TRBD1; v_call: TRBV7-9; clone_size: .
cdr3_nt: TGCGCCAGCAGCTTGGGCCCAAGGCTAACAGGAGGGGAGCTGTTTTTT; cdr3_aa: CASSLGPRLTGGELFF; j_call: TRBJ2-2; d_call: .; v_call: TRBV5-1; clone_size: .
cdr3_nt: TGCGCCAGCAGCTTGTTATGGAAGAGAACAGATACGCAGTATTTT; cdr3_aa: CASSLLWKRTDTQYF; j_call: TRBJ2-3; d_call: .; v_call: TRBV5-1; clone_size: .
cdr3_nt: TGTGCCTGGAGTGTACTCCGGGAGACCCAGTACTTC; cdr3_aa: CAWSVLRETQYF; j_call: TRBJ2-5; d_call: .; v_call: TRBV30; clone_size: few
cdr3_nt: TGCAGCGGAGCGGGACACTTGAACACTGAAGCTTTCTTT; cdr3_aa: CSGAGHLNTEAFF; j_call: TRBJ1-1; d_call: .; v_call: TRBV29-1; clone_size: .
cdr3_nt: TGTGCCAGCAGCTCGGGGAGTGGGGAGACCCAGTACTTC; cdr3_aa: CASSSGSGETQYF; j_call: TRBJ2-5; d_call: .; v_call: TRBV11-1; clone_size: .
cdr3_nt: TGCAGCGTTGAAGGGCGACTACAAGAGACCCAGTACTTC; cdr3_aa: CSVEGRLQETQYF; j_call: TRBJ2-5; d_call: .; v_call: TRBV29-1; clone_size: few
cdr3_nt: TGTGCCACCAGCAGAGCCAGCGCTATTCCGTCGGAGACCCAGTACTTC; cdr3_aa: CATSRASAIPSETQYF; j_call: TRBJ2-5; d_call: .; v_call: TRBV15; clone_size: .
cdr3_nt: TGTGCCAGCAGTCAGGGGCAGGGGGGCTACACCTTC; cdr3_aa: CASSQGQGGYTF; j_call: TRBJ1-2; d_call: .; v_call: TRBV6-5; clone_size: .
cdr3_nt: TGTGCCTGGACCCAACAGGCGTCCCTTTCACCCACCTTC; cdr3_aa: CAWTQQASLSPTF; j_call: TRBJ1-2; d_call: .; v_call: TRBV30; clone_size: .
cdr3_nt: TGCAGCGTTGAATTAACAGGGAGGACTGAAGCTTTCTTT; cdr3_aa: CSVELTGRTEAFF; j_call: TRBJ1-1; d_call: .; v_call: TRBV29-1; clone_size: few
cdr3_nt: TGTGCCAGCAGCAAGGGACTAGCGGGGGGGATTTGGGAGACCCAGTACTTC; cdr3_aa: CASSKGLAGGIWETQYF; j_call: TRBJ2-5; d_call: TRBD2; v_call: TRBV7-8; clone_size: .
cdr3_nt: TGTGCCTGGAGTTCCACGGCCCCGGGGGGCTACACCTTC; cdr3_aa: CAWSSTAPGGYTF; j_call: TRBJ1-2; d_call: .; v_call: TRBV30; clone_size: .
cdr3_nt: TGCAGCGCCCAAACCACAGGGTCGGACGCCTATGGCTACACCTTC; cdr3_aa: CSAQTTGSDAYGYTF; j_call: TRBJ1-2; d_call: .; v_call: TRBV29-1; clone_size: few
cdr3_nt: TGTGCCAGCAGTTACTCAAGGACGCTGAACACCGGGGAGCTGTTTTTT; cdr3_aa: CASSYSRTLNTGELFF; j_call: TRBJ2-2; d_call: .; v_call: TRBV6-5; clone_size: .
cdr3_nt: TGTGCCTGGAGTGCCTCGCGGGCTTCGACAGCCAATGAGCAGTTCTTC; cdr3_aa: CAWSASRASTANEQFF; j_call: TRBJ2-1; d_call: .; v_call: TRBV30; clone_size: .
cdr3_nt: TGTGCCAGCAGTTACCGGCTAGCAGCAGATACGCAGTATTTT; cdr3_aa: CASSYRLAADTQYF; j_call: TRBJ2-3; d_call: .; v_call: TRBV6-5; clone_size: .
cdr3_nt: TGTGCCAGCAAGGAGGACTTGGGCACAGATACGCAGTATTTT; cdr3_aa: CASKEDLGTDTQYF; j_call: TRBJ2-3; d_call: .; v_call: TRBV27; clone_size: .
cdr3_nt: TGTGCCAGCAGCTTAGGGGGCGGCCAGCCCCAGCATTTT; cdr3_aa: CASSLGGGQPQHF; j_call: TRBJ1-5; d_call: .; v_call: TRBV7-8; clone_size: .
cdr3_nt: TGTGCCAGCAGCAGCGGGGGGGCATGGACAGATACGCAGTATTTT; cdr3_aa: CASSSGGAWTDTQYF; j_call: TRBJ2-3; d_call: TRBD2; v_call: TRBV2; clone_size: .
cdr3_nt: TGTGCCAGCAGGATGCAGGGTGGGTTGAACACTGAAGCTTTCTTT; cdr3_aa: CASRMQGGLNTEAFF; j_call: TRBJ1-1; d_call: .; v_call: TRBV6-5; clone_size: once
cdr3_nt: TGTGCCAGCAGCCCCGTCGGCCGGGGGGGCTTCGGGGAGCTGTTTTTT; cdr3_aa: CASSPVGRGGFGELFF; j_call: TRBJ2-2; d_call: TRBD2; v_call: TRBV9; clone_size: .
cdr3_nt: TGCGCCAGCAGCTTCGGGACTAGCGGGGGCCTTTACCAAGAGACCCAGTACTTC; cdr3_aa: CASSFGTSGGLYQETQYF; j_call: TRBJ2-5; d_call: TRBD2; v_call: TRBV5-1; clone_size: .
cdr3_nt: TGTGCCAGCAGCATGACAGGAGGGGCCACTGAAGCTTTCTTT; cdr3_aa: CASSMTGGATEAFF; j_call: TRBJ1-1; d_call: .; v_call: TRBV11-2; clone_size: .
cdr3_nt: TGCAGCGTTGACGGGGGGGGTTCCACTGAAGCTTTCTTT; cdr3_aa: CSVDGGGSTEAFF; j_call: TRBJ1-1; d_call: .; v_call: TRBV29-1; clone_size: .
cdr3_nt: TGTGCCTGGAGTGTACCGGGGTTCGGCAATCAGCCCCAGCATTTT; cdr3_aa: CAWSVPGFGNQPQHF; j_call: TRBJ1-5; d_call: .; v_call: TRBV30; clone_size: .
cdr3_nt: TGTGCCAGCAGCTTTGCGGCAGGGTGGTCCGGGGAGCTGTTTTTT; cdr3_aa: CASSFAAGWSGELFF; j_call: TRBJ2-2; d_call: .; v_call: TRBV7-9; clone_size: .
cdr3_nt: TGTGCCAGCAGTTCTACCACGGGGACCCAGTACTTC; cdr3_aa: CASSSTTGTQYF; j_call: TRBJ2-5; d_call: .; v_call: TRBV11-2; clone_size: .
cdr3_nt: TGTGCCAGCAGTTCCCGGACAGGGCCCTATGGCTACACCTTC; cdr3_aa: CASSSRTGPYGYTF; j_call: TRBJ1-2; d_call: TRBD1; v_call: TRBV6-5; clone_size: .
cdr3_nt: TGCAGCGCCCAGCGACAGGGTCCCCCGTACGAGCAGTACTTC; cdr3_aa: CSAQRQGPPYEQYF; j_call: TRBJ2-7; d_call: TRBD1; v_call: TRBV29-1; clone_size: once
cdr3_nt: TGTGCCAGCAGCTTGGGAGGGACAGGAAACGAGCAGTACTTC; cdr3_aa: CASSLGGTGNEQYF; j_call: TRBJ2-7; d_call: .; v_call: TRBV13; clone_size: .
cdr3_nt: TGCAGCGTTGACCCCAGACTTAACACTGAAGCTTTCTTT; cdr3_aa: CSVDPRLNTEAFF; j_call: TRBJ1-1; d_call: .; v_call: TRBV29-1; clone_size: .
cdr3_nt: TGTGCCAGCAGTTATCAGGGGAGTTCTTACGAGCAGTACTTC; cdr3_aa: CASSYQGSSYEQYF; j_call: TRBJ2-7; d_call: .; v_call: TRBV6-5; clone_size: .
cdr3_nt: TGTGCCAGCAGCCAAGGGTTAAACTGGGACCGCATTTTTTCCGGCACTGAAGCTTTCTTT; cdr3_aa: CASSQGLNWDRIFSGTEAFF; j_call: TRBJ1-1; d_call: .; v_call: TRBV4-2; clone_size: few
cdr3_nt: TGCGCCAGCAGCTTGGGACGGTCTAATGAAAAACTGTTTTTT; cdr3_aa: CASSLGRSNEKLFF; j_call: TRBJ1-4; d_call: .; v_call: TRBV5-1; clone_size: .
cdr3_nt: TGTGCCACCAGCAGAGATCGGGGTAGCACTGAAGCTTTCTTT; cdr3_aa: CATSRDRGSTEAFF; j_call: TRBJ1-1; d_call: .; v_call: TRBV15; clone_size: .
cdr3_nt: TGTGCCAGCAGTGACCCCTTAACGGTGAACACTGAAGCTTTCTTT; cdr3_aa: CASSDPLTVNTEAFF; j_call: TRBJ1-1; d_call: .; v_call: TRBV25-1; clone_size: .